This T cell receptor (beta chain) was sequenced in a study of CD8 T cells in Susac syndrome. The authors reverse transcribed roughly 0.5 to 1 ug RNA with random hexamers. TCRdb re-analysed the immunoSEQ multiplex PCR reads in MiXCR, keeping a single row per CDR3 protein. In the table there are approximately 160,000 distinct CDR3 sequences, about 94% of which are singletons. Between the trimmed V and J ends, which lost 6 bases and 0 bases, there was a span of 10 bases. This CDR3 has 13 residues. Germline V gene sequence: CDR1 DFQATT, CDR2 SNEGSKA (reference sequence). The patients who served as multiple sclerosis controls were treatment-naive and had stable or active relapsing-remitting disease that fulfilled the revised McDonald criteria. FACS enriched CD8+ TEMRA cells, while bulk CD8+ and CD4+ were negatively isolated.

This clonotype was sampled from a human donor with multiple sclerosis. The chain links TRBV20-1 to TRBJ2-3, with D unresolved. What was sequenced was CD4+ T cells from PBMCs. The CDR3 coding sequence is TGCAGTGCCCTACAGACTAGCACAGATACGCAGTATTTT. It translates to CSALQTSTDTQYF.